There are many counts of the clone carrying this T cell receptor beta chain. Its target is not known. One end of the junction does not line up with germline, which may come from a read error. Any patient presenting with uncontrolled infection, other autoimmune disease, pregnancy or lactation was left out. The sample belongs to a study of T cells in Graves' hyperthyroidism and ophthalmopathy. Whole-study results and caveats: A model using 13 V-J features told ophthalmopathy apart from stable hyperthyroidism.

This CDR3 has 12 amino acids. The germline V gene encodes CDR1 SGHTA and CDR2 FQGNSA. Researchers took RNA transcripts and amplified the TCR beta CDR3 regions from them. During a first-round RT-PCR of the TCR CDR3, the HTBI primer set was used. TCRdb re-derived calls from the multiplex PCR reads in MiXCR, one entry per CDR3 protein. This sample has roughly 550,000 distinct CDR3 sequences, with about 16% found just once. Material for sequencing was blood. The chain is built from TRBV7-2 and TRBJ2-5, with D possibly matching TRBD1 (6 bases). This receptor was identified in a woman in her thirties with Graves' ophthalmopathy. This CDR3 reads CASSLGNRVSHF. CDR3 DNA: TGTGCCAGCAGCTTGGGAAACAGGGTCTCGCACTTC.